One sample yielded the 27 T cell receptor beta chains listed below, sequenced in a study of identical twins (dated by TCRdb to 2016 to 2017). The library was made by 5' RACE. TCRdb records Illumina HiSeq 2000 as the sequencer. TCRdb cleaned the public reads at Q25 with fastp, built clones with MiXCR and kept in-frame beta chains. Duplicate CDR3 protein sequences are folded into a single record with the most common DNA and genes. In all, the sample holds about 790,000 distinct CDR3 sequences, and roughly 18% of those were seen once. The ten largest make up around 13% of the sample. A further study also used this sample, focusing on T cells expressing NK-cell markers.

Sequencing input: PBMCs. The receptor set was obtained from a woman between 18 and 30 years old in good health.

The rearrangement links TRBV5-1 to TRBJ2-7; TRBD1 aligns across 9 bases. The CDR3 loop spans 15 amino acids. Germline lookup yields CDR1 SGHRS and CDR2 YFSETQ. V trimming: 7 bases; J trimming: 2 bases; junction bases outside the gene matches: 10. The CDR3 region has the DNA TGCGCCAGCTCCCAAAGTGGGACAGGGACCTACGAGCAGTACTTC. This codes for CASSQSGTGTYEQYF.

This sequence joins TRBV4-1 and TRBJ1-1; D gene ambiguous. This CDR3 contains 14 residues. Germline assignment: CDR1 MGHRA and CDR2 YSYEKL. V lost 2 bases, J lost 3 bases, and 10 bases lay in between. CDR3 residues: CASSQRGYDTEAFF. The CDR3 nucleotides are TGCGCCAGCAGCCAACGGGGATACGACACTGAAGCTTTCTTT.

The chain links TRBV27 to TRBJ2-2; 9 nucleotides line up with TRBD1. Germline V lookup: CDR1 MNHEY, CDR2 SMNVEV (reference sequence). This CDR3 contains 17 residues. Trimming cost V 8 bases and J 0 bases; bases outside gene matches: 10. The CDR3 sequence is CASRAGGTGTNTGELFF. The CDR3 DNA reads TGTGCCAGCCGGGCGGGCGGGACAGGGACGAACACCGGGGAGCTGTTTTTT.

V usage is TRBV6-5 and J usage is TRBJ2-1; D remains ambiguous. The CDR3 sequence is 13 residues long. In germline, CDR1 is MNHEY, CDR2 SVGAGI. Trimming cost V 2 bases and J 5 bases, with 7 bases left between them. The CDR3 spells CASSYQINNEQFF. Written as DNA, the CDR3 is TGTGCCAGCAGTTACCAGATCAACAATGAGCAGTTCTTC.

The chain couples TRBV6-1 to TRBJ2-7; a weak D match, TRBD2 (5 bases). The germline V gene has CDR1 MNHNS and CDR2 SASEGT. V gave up 6 bases and J gave up 3 bases, with 15 bases separating them. This CDR3 is built from 14 residues. CDR3 coding DNA: TGTGCCAGCAGGACGCGACTATCAAACTACGAGCAGTACTTC. This gives the protein CASRTRLSNYEQYF.

The chain joins TRBV7-9 to TRBJ1-2, with a possible D match to TRBD1 (6 bases). Per germline, CDR1 SEHNR and CDR2 FQNEAQ (reference sequence). This CDR3 is built from 12 residues. Trimming cost V 3 bases and J 8 bases, with 10 bases left between them. In nucleotides, the CDR3 is TGTGCCAGCAGCTTGGGGGCGCGGGGCTACACCTTC. The encoded protein is CASSLGARGYTF.

V gene TRBV29-1 combines with J gene TRBJ1-1; 10 positions agree with TRBD1. There are 12 residues in the CDR3. V dropped 4 bases and J dropped 11; count of bases not matched to a gene: 7. The V gene's germline CDR1 is SQVTM and CDR2 ANQGSEA. The CDR3 sequence is CSVATGGFRAFF. As DNA, the CDR3 is TGCAGCGTTGCGACAGGGGGCTTTCGTGCTTTCTTT.

The genes are TRBV21-1 and TRBJ2-3. TRBV21-1 constitutes a pseudogene. The CDR3 extends over 13 amino acids. In DNA form, the CDR3 reads TGTGCCAGCAGCAAGGGGTATACAGATACGCAGTATTTT. Residues: CASSKGYTDTQYF.

The V gene is TRBV28, the J gene TRBJ1-4, with 8 bases matching TRBD1. The germline V gene has CDR1 MDHEN and CDR2 SYDVKM. The CDR3 spans 17 residues. With 3 bases clipped from V and 8 bases from J, the junction kept 14 bases outside the gene matches. The CDR3 DNA reads TGTGCCAGCAGTTTCGTCCAGGGGGCGCAGGAAGGAGAAAAACTGTTTTTT. Residues: CASSFVQGAQEGEKLFF.

V gene TRBV13 combines with J gene TRBJ2-1; the match to TRBD2 covers 9 bases. Per the germline V gene, CDR1 is PRHDT and CDR2 is FYEKMQ (reference sequence). This CDR3 has 13 residues. The ends lost 5 bases at V and 10 bases at J; junction bases unmatched: 6. The CDR3 DNA follows: TGTGCCAGCAGCCCTAGCGGGATGAGCGAGCAGTTCTTC. Encoded protein: CASSPSGMSEQFF. The variable domain in full, completed from reference TRBV13 and TRBJ2-1, reads AAGVIQSPRHLIKEKRETATLKCYPIPRHDTVYWYQQGPGQDPQFLISFYEKMQSDKGSIPDRFSAQQFSDYHSELNMSSLELGDSALYFCASSPSGMSEQFFGPGTRLTVL.

The chain carries TRBV11-1 and TRBJ2-5; TRBD2 matches 8 bases. This CDR3 has 16 amino acids. J gave up 1 base and V 5 bases, and 9 bases lay outside the gene matches. Germline V gene data show CDR1 as SGHAT and CDR2 as FQDESV (reference sequence). This CDR3 is CASSRVRGGLQETQYF. DNA of the CDR3: TGTGCCAGCAGCCGAGTTCGCGGGGGGCTCCAAGAGACCCAGTACTTC.

This chain uses TRBV12-3 or TRBV12-4 with TRBJ2-7; 8 bases match TRBD2. V was clipped by 7 bases and J by 7 bases; unmatched bases: 15. This CDR3 is 15 amino acids long. The chain's CDR3 is CASTMGRREVQEQYF. CDR3 bases: TGTGCCAGCACAATGGGTCGGCGGGAGGTACAGGAGCAGTACTTC.

The V and J genes are TRBV11-2 and TRBJ1-1; D is ambiguous. The CDR3 covers 15 residues. V was shortened by 1 base and J by 4 bases, with 13 bases between the two germline ends. Germline V gene sequence: CDR1 SGHAT, CDR2 FQNNGV. Here the CDR3 DNA reads TGTGCCAGCAGCTTAGGGGCAGAGTCGGGCACTGAAGCTTTCTTT. It codes for CASSLGAESGTEAFF.

J is TRBJ2-2 and V is TRBV10-3; 7 nucleotides agree with TRBD2. This CDR3 is 15 amino acids long. Germline V gene lookup returns CDR1 ENHRY and CDR2 SYGVKD. V was pared by 7 bases and J by 2 bases, with 7 bases of the junction left unmatched. The CDR3 loop is CAINPSGTNTGELFF. CDR3 in DNA: TGTGCCATCAACCCTAGCGGCACCAACACCGGGGAGCTGTTTTTT.

The chain has TRBV20-1 and TRBJ1-4, with D unclear. The CDR3 consists of 13 residues. Trimming removed 3 bases at V and 7 bases at J, with 12 bases between. The germline CDR1 and CDR2 sequences are DFQATT and SNEGSKA (reference sequence). CDR3 sequence: CSASRELGEKLFF. CDR3 nucleotide sequence: TGCAGTGCTAGTAGGGAATTGGGTGAAAAACTGTTTTTT.

This sequence joins TRBV20-1 and TRBJ2-3; D is uncertain. The germline V gene encodes CDR1 DFQATT and CDR2 SNEGSKA (reference sequence). The CDR3 length is 15 residues. Trimming cost V 0 bases and J 6 bases, with 16 bases left between them. CDR3 amino acids: CSARESRAVRDTQYF. CDR3 DNA: TGCAGTGCTAGAGAGAGCCGGGCGGTCCGGGATACGCAGTATTTT.

This clonotype appeared many times. This rearrangement joins TRBV11-3 to TRBJ2-5; a possible D gene is TRBD1 (6 bases). V was pared by 5 bases and J by 10 bases, with 20 bases between. Germline CDR1 reads SGHNT; CDR2 reads YENEEA. CDR3 length equals 14 residues. DNA of the CDR3: TGTGCCAGCAGCCGCAGGGGAGAGACCAGAATCCAGTACTTC. This gives the protein CASSRRGETRIQYF.

The gene calls are TRBV27 and TRBJ2-6; TRBD1 agrees at 9 bases. Trimming removed 5 bases from V and 3 bases from J; junction bases left unmatched: 11. This CDR3 has 18 residues. Germline V gene data show CDR1 as MNHEY and CDR2 as SMNVEV (reference sequence). The CDR3 spells CASSPYRHRGLGANVLTF. The CDR3 DNA follows: TGTGCCAGCAGTCCTTACCGTCACAGGGGGCTTGGGGCCAACGTCCTGACTTTC.

This clonotype was counted only a few times. The chain is built from TRBV3-1 and TRBJ2-1, with D tentatively TRBD1 (6 bases). The CDR3 is 17 amino acids. V lost 4 bases and J lost 6, with 22 bases in between. From germline, CDR1 is LGHDT and CDR2 YNNKEL (reference sequence). The CDR3 spells CASSRGTGQSRCNEQFF. CDR3 DNA: TGTGCCAGCAGCCGAGGAACAGGGCAGTCTCGATGCAATGAGCAGTTCTTC.

CDR3 DNA sequence: TGTGCCATCCGGGGGGGGGCGACCGTGGACACAGATACGCAGTATTTT. Protein sequence: CAIRGGATVDTDTQYF. The chain joins TRBV10-3 to TRBJ2-3; 8 positions match TRBD2. There are 16 residues in the CDR3. Trimming removed 8 bases from V and 2 bases from J; junction bases left unmatched: 12. Germline assignment: CDR1 ENHRY and CDR2 SYGVKD.

The chain uses TRBV6-1 and TRBJ1-1, with D possibly matching TRBD1 (5 bases). With 7 bases removed from V and 4 bases from J, the gap between germline ends came to 13 bases. This CDR3 has 13 amino acids. Germline V gene sequence: CDR1 MNHNS, CDR2 SASEGT. The CDR3 loop reads CASIPGGSTEAFF. Written as DNA, the CDR3 is TGTGCCAGCATCCCCGGGGGGAGCACTGAAGCTTTCTTT.

This rearrangement joins TRBV12-3 or TRBV12-4 to TRBJ2-1, with a weak D call TRBD1 (5 bases). The CDR3 consists of 15 residues. V lost 3 bases to trimming and J lost 12 bases, with 21 bases between them. CDR3 loop: CASSFLSQVPRGQFF. CDR3 DNA: TGTGCCAGCAGTTTTCTGTCGCAGGTGCCAAGGGGGCAGTTCTTC.

This clonotype showed up just a few times. V usage is TRBV20-1 and J usage is TRBJ2-5; maybe TRBD1 (6 bases). Germline V gene lookup returns CDR1 DFQATT and CDR2 SNEGSKA (reference sequence). Trimming cost V 1 base and J 1 base, with 16 bases left between them. The CDR3 loop spans 16 amino acids. This CDR3 reads CSARGVEDRSQETQYF. The DNA of the CDR3 is TGCAGTGCTAGAGGCGTGGAGGACAGATCCCAAGAGACCCAGTACTTC.

A few counts support this clonotype. This chain uses TRBV6-1 with TRBJ1-2; 7 bases line up with TRBD1. The CDR3 runs 14 residues. V lost 5 bases, J lost 8 bases, and 11 bases stayed unmatched. Germline CDR1 is MNHNS and CDR2 is SASEGT. DNA for the CDR3: TGTGCCAGCAGTCCCGGGACAGCGTCTGTAGGCTACACCTTC. Its protein product is CASSPGTASVGYTF.

This chain uses TRBV5-1 with TRBJ2-7, with a tentative D call TRBD2 (5 bases). The CDR3 covers 13 residues. V dropped 2 bases and J dropped 5 bases, with 11 bases sitting between them. The germline V gene encodes CDR1 SGHRS and CDR2 YFSETQ. CDR3 DNA: TGCGCCAGCAGCTTCCTGGGAGCCGACGAGCAGTACTTC. Amino acid sequence: CASSFLGADEQYF.

The sample holds a few counts of this clonotype. This chain links TRBV12-3 or TRBV12-4 with TRBJ1-6; D call uncertain. This CDR3 contains 12 residues. Trimming took off 1 base at V and 11 bases at J, with 6 bases between the two ends. For the CDR3, the DNA is TGTGCCAGCAGTTTAGGCCGGGCACCCCTCCACTTT. As protein: CASSLGRAPLHF.

This clonotype has more than one count but fewer than ten. This rearrangement joins TRBV7-9 to TRBJ2-4; D is ambiguous. Trimming left V 1 base short and J 1 base short, with 2 bases between. This CDR3 contains 13 residues. Per the germline V gene, CDR1 is SEHNR and CDR2 is FQNEAQ (reference sequence). The CDR3 region has the DNA TGTGCCAGCAGCTTAGAGGCCAAAAACATTCAGTACTTC. Translation: CASSLEAKNIQYF.